This entry lists 24 T cell receptor beta chains sequenced from one sample in a study of blood T cells in healthy people across ages (dated by TCRdb to the mid-2010s). Library preparation employed 5' RACE. Sequencing was carried out with an Illumina HiSeq 2500. A second about 6 to 11 cycle PCR used a sample-barcoded 5' primer and a J-beta primer mix. TCRdb took the public reads, trimmed them with fastp at Q25, ran MiXCR for clone calling and kept in-frame beta chains. Rows matching on CDR3 protein sequence are summarized as one entry with the most common DNA and genes. The sample has about 1,500,000 distinct CDR3 sequences on record, roughly 40% of them singletons. 7.9% of the sample comes from the top ten. The sequenced material came from blood. The source of these receptors is a woman under 30 in good health.

The V gene is TRBV2, the J gene TRBJ2-7, with 11 bases identical to TRBD1. Germline V gives CDR1 SNHLY, CDR2 FYNNEI. Germline trimming cut 10 bases from V and 3 bases from J; bases unmatched to any gene: 5. This CDR3 contains 13 residues. CDR3 sequence reads: CATLGTGGYEQYF. DNA of the CDR3: TGTGCCACTCTCGGGACAGGGGGCTACGAGCAGTACTTC.

This clonotype has only a few counts. The V and J genes are TRBV6-5 and TRBJ2-5; D remains unclear. The V end lost 8 bases, the J end lost 0 bases, and 4 bases lay between the germline ends. This CDR3 comprises 11 residues. Germline CDR1 reads MNHEY; CDR2 reads SVGAGI. The CDR3 region is CASLHQETQYF. In DNA form, the CDR3 reads TGTGCCAGCCTTCACCAAGAGACCCAGTACTTC.

The chain employs TRBV29-1 and TRBJ2-1, with D maybe TRBD2 (7 bases). V lost 3 bases and J 6 bases, leaving 15 bases between the germline ends. Germline values: CDR1 SQVTM, CDR2 ANQGSEA. The CDR3 covers 14 residues. This CDR3 reads CSVEGRGPSNEQFF. DNA of the CDR3: TGCAGCGTTGAGGGGCGGGGGCCGAGCAATGAGCAGTTCTTC.

This clonotype was observed a few times. The V and J genes are TRBV7-9 and TRBJ2-3; the D gene is possibly TRBD2 (6 bases). Trimming stripped 2 bases from V and 5 bases from J, with 17 bases between. CDR3 size: 16 residues. CDR1 is SEHNR and CDR2 is FQNEAQ in the germline V gene (reference sequence). The CDR3 loop reads CASSLWAGRKGDTQYF. The CDR3, as DNA: TGTGCCAGCAGCTTATGGGCAGGGAGGAAAGGAGATACGCAGTATTTT.

This chain connects TRBV19 to TRBJ2-1; no clear D gene. The CDR3 sequence is 16 residues long. Looked up from germline, CDR1 is LNHDA and CDR2 is SQIVND (reference sequence). The V and J ends lost 3 bases and 0 bases respectively, with 12 bases between them. CDR3 in amino acids: CASSISYVSSYNEQFF. The DNA of the CDR3 is TGTGCCAGTAGTATTTCCTACGTGAGCTCCTACAATGAGCAGTTCTTC. The complete variable domain, with remaining parts taken from reference TRBV19 and TRBJ2-1, reads DGGITQSPKYLFRKEGQNVTLSCEQNLNHDAMYWYRQDPGQGLRLIYYSQIVNDFQKGDIAEGYSVSREKKESFPLTVTSAQKNPTAFYLCASSISYVSSYNEQFFGPGTRLTVL.

This clonotype has ten or more counts. V and J are TRBV7-2 and TRBJ2-3; TRBD2 matches 9 bases. J was trimmed by 0 bases and V by 4 bases; bases with no gene match: 8. CDR1 SGHTA and CDR2 FQGNSA come from the germline V gene. The CDR3 runs to 17 residues. CDR3 DNA: TGTGCCAGCAGCTCCCTGACTAGCGGTGATAGCACAGATACGCAGTATTTT. Its translation: CASSSLTSGDSTDTQYF.

The table lists this clonotype with a few counts. The J gene is TRBJ2-7, the V gene TRBV29-1, with 7 positions matching TRBD2. CDR3 length: 13 amino acids. Germline CDR1 is SQVTM and CDR2 is ANQGSEA. V shed 6 bases, J shed 7 bases, and the junction held 12 bases outside the gene matches. This chain's CDR3 is CSVGPSGAWEQYF. DNA of the CDR3: TGCAGCGTGGGGCCTAGCGGAGCTTGGGAGCAGTACTTC.

Only a few counts were recorded for this clonotype. The V and J genes are TRBV10-3 and TRBJ2-7, with D uncertain. The CDR3 extends over 15 amino acids. The germline V and J ends were trimmed by 2 bases and 1 base, with 12 bases remaining between them. The V gene's germline CDR1 is ENHRY and CDR2 SYGVKD. The CDR3 DNA follows: TGTGCCATCAGTGAGGTAGTGGGGATGTCCTACGAGCAGTACTTC. This codes for CAISEVVGMSYEQYF.

This clonotype came up a few times. V and J are TRBV7-9 and TRBJ2-7; TRBD2 is a possible D gene (7 bases). The V end lost 5 bases, the J end lost 3 bases, and 17 bases lay between the germline ends. CDR1 SEHNR and CDR2 FQNEAQ come from the germline V gene (reference sequence). The CDR3 has 15 residues. CDR3 nucleotide sequence: TGTGCCAGCAGCCCATCAGGAGGGGGGGACTACGAGCAGTACTTC. Its translation is CASSPSGGGDYEQYF.

This clonotype was recorded a few times. V is TRBV29-1 and J is TRBJ1-2; a possible D gene is TRBD1 (6 bases). The CDR3 spans 13 residues. Germline-derived CDR1 and CDR2 are SQVTM and ANQGSEA. Trimming shortened V by 7 bases and J by 3 bases, and 15 bases separated the two germline ends. DNA of the CDR3: TGCAGCGCTCAAGGTGGGGGCTACTATGGCTACACCTTC. It translates to CSAQGGGYYGYTF.

The chain employs TRBV9 and TRBJ2-2, with TRBD1 as a possible D gene (5 bases). CDR3 length: 18 amino acids. Germline V gives CDR1 SGDLS, CDR2 YYNGEE. The V gene lost 0 bases and the J gene lost 9 bases, with 24 bases spanning the gap. As DNA, the CDR3 is TGTGCCAGCAGCGTAGTAGGACACCGGGCAACTTTGACCCGGGAGCTGTTTTTT. This codes for CASSVVGHRATLTRELFF.

V gene TRBV5-1 combines with J gene TRBJ2-1, with 9 bases fitting TRBD2. The CDR3 spans 13 residues. After removal of 3 bases from V and 15 bases from J, the junction contained 10 bases not matched to a gene. CDR1 is SGHRS, CDR2 YFSETQ, per germline. The CDR3 region has the DNA TGCGCCAGCAGCTGGAGGCGGGAGGGAGCAAGGTTCTTC. It codes for CASSWRREGARFF.

This sequence joins TRBV24-1 and TRBJ2-1, with 10 nucleotides matching TRBD2. The CDR3 extends over 15 amino acids. Trimming at V came to 4 bases and at J to 5 bases, leaving 4 bases not matched to a gene. Per germline, CDR1 KGHDR and CDR2 SFDVKD. CDR3 bases: TGTGCCACCAGTGACACTAGCGGGATTAACAATGAGCAGTTCTTC. As protein: CATSDTSGINNEQFF.

The chain employs TRBV6-5 and TRBJ1-5; the match to TRBD1 covers 11 bases. CDR3 length: 14 amino acids. V was clipped by 4 bases and J by 5 bases; unmatched bases: 1. Germline loops: CDR1 MNHEY, CDR2 SVGAGI. CDR3: CASSWTGGDQPQHF. The DNA of the CDR3 is TGTGCCAGCAGTTGGACAGGGGGCGATCAGCCCCAGCATTTT.

The chain has TRBV6-5 and TRBJ1-1; 9 nucleotides agree with TRBD1. V shed 1 base and J 0 bases; nucleotides not matched to a gene: 6. Germline CDR1 reads MNHEY; CDR2 reads SVGAGI. The CDR3 length is 17 residues. CDR3 sequence (DNA): TGTGCCAGCAGTTACTACTGGACAGGGGCACTGAACACTGAAGCTTTCTTT. This codes for CASSYYWTGALNTEAFF.

V usage is TRBV5-1 and J usage is TRBJ1-2; D may be TRBD1 (6 bases). Trimming left V 3 bases short and J 0 bases short, with 6 bases between. The CDR3 consists of 13 residues. The germline gives CDR1 SGHRS, CDR2 YFSETQ. CDR3 DNA sequence: TGCGCCAGCAGCTGGGACACTAACTATGGCTACACCTTC. It translates to CASSWDTNYGYTF.

Notes on this clonotype: The junction differs from germline at one of its ends, possibly a read error. The CDR3 DNA reads as TGTGCCATCAGTGAAATGAATGAGCAGTTCTTC. It encodes CAISEMNEQFF. V gene TRBV2 combines with J gene TRBJ2-1; D gene ambiguous. Germline values: CDR1 SNHLY, CDR2 FYNNEI. CDR3 length: 11 residues. Full variable domain (outside the CDR3, taken from reference TRBV2 and TRBJ2-1): EPEVTQTPSHQVTQMGQEVILRCVPISNHLYFYWYRQILGQKVEFLVSFYNNEISEKSEIFDDQFSVERPDGSNFTLKIRSTKLEDSAMYFCAISEMNEQFFGPGTRLTVL.

This chain uses TRBV3-1 with TRBJ2-7; 7 nucleotides agree with TRBD1. V dropped 0 bases and J dropped 4; count of bases not matched to a gene: 3. Germline CDR1 and CDR2: LGHDT and YNNKEL (reference sequence). The CDR3 is 14 amino acids. CDR3 DNA: TGTGCCAGCAGCCAAGAGACAGGGATATACGAGCAGTACTTC. Translation gives CASSQETGIYEQYF.

This clonotype has more than one count but fewer than ten. The CDR3 DNA follows: TGTGCCACCAGGGACACGGGACAGTCGGGTCGCGCCTCTTTCTTT. It specifies CATRDTGQSGRASFF. V gene TRBV6-5 combines with J gene TRBJ1-1; 7 bases line up with TRBD1. V lost 10 bases, J lost 12 bases, and 23 bases stayed unmatched. The length of the CDR3 is 15 residues. In germline, CDR1 is MNHEY, CDR2 SVGAGI.

This clonotype was detected only a few times. This sequence joins TRBV2 and TRBJ1-2; D unresolved. The CDR3 extends over 10 amino acids. Trimming removed 6 bases at V and 13 bases at J, with 12 bases between. Per the germline V gene, CDR1 is SNHLY and CDR2 is FYNNEI. The CDR3 DNA follows: TGTGCCAGCAGCCTCGTGGCGGGCACCTTC. Protein sequence: CASSLVAGTF.

The chain links TRBV7-2 to TRBJ2-7, with 10 bases matching TRBD2. Trimming cost V 7 bases and J 1 base; bases outside gene matches: 4. This CDR3 comprises 14 residues. The V gene's germline CDR1 is SGHTA and CDR2 FQGNSA. CDR3 in DNA: TGTGCCAGCATGCTAGCGGGGGAGTCCTACGAGCAGTACTTC. As protein: CASMLAGESYEQYF.

This chain uses TRBV7-2 with TRBJ2-3; D remains unclear. CDR1 and CDR2 from the germline V gene are SGHTA and FQGNSA. The CDR3 runs to 14 residues. Trimming cost V 5 bases and J 0 bases, with 9 bases left between them. The CDR3 loop reads CASSVTISTDTQYF. Written as DNA, the CDR3 is TGTGCCAGCAGCGTAACTATTAGCACAGATACGCAGTATTTT.

V usage is TRBV7-2 and J usage is TRBJ2-3, with TRBD2 matching 9 bases. J gave up 7 bases and V 5 bases, and 13 bases lay outside the gene matches. The CDR3 is 16 residues long. Germline loops: CDR1 SGHTA, CDR2 FQGNSA. The CDR3 is CASSLLGAGGPNTQYF. The CDR3 nucleotides read TGTGCCAGCAGCCTCCTCGGGGCGGGAGGGCCGAATACGCAGTATTTT. The variable domain in full, with the rest retrieved from reference TRBV7-2 and TRBJ2-3, is GAGVSQSPSNKVTEKGKDVELRCDPISGHTALYWYRQSLGQGLEFLIYFQGNSAPDKSGLPSDRFSAERTGGSVSTLTIQRTQQEDSAVYLCASSLLGAGGPNTQYFGPGTRLTVL.

The chain combines TRBV28 with TRBJ2-5; a possible D gene is TRBD2 (7 bases). There are 16 residues in the CDR3. The V end lost 4 bases, the J end lost 5 bases, and 20 bases lay between the germline ends. CDR1 is MDHEN and CDR2 is SYDVKM in the germline V gene. The DNA of the CDR3 is TGTGCCAGCAGTTCCCCTTCGGGGGGCTGGTTGGAGACCCAGTACTTC. Its translation is CASSSPSGGWLETQYF.